The 25 T cell receptor beta chains reported below all come from one sample, sequenced in a study of MAIT cells during Salmonella Paratyphi A infection. These receptors' antigens are unknown. The study's findings and limits: MAIT TRBV usage was oligoclonal, favouring TRBV20 and TRBV6.

Documented time point: mid-infection, around enteric fever diagnosis. Valpha7.2+ CD161+ T cells were sorted by flow cytometry as MAIT cells. TCRdb used MiXCR to reprocess the 5' RACE reads, holding one entry per CDR3 protein. The sample includes over a thousand distinct CDR3 sequences, 53% of them seen just once. The source material was MAIT cells from blood, sampled at the middle sampling point of the challenge study. These receptor sequences come from a person aged 18 to 69 who was deliberately infected with Salmonella Paratyphi A in a paratyphoid fever challenge study.

This clonotype appeared a few times. The chain employs TRBV28 and TRBJ1-6, with a tentative D call TRBD1 (5 bases). CDR3 length equals 16 residues. Germline lookup yields CDR1 MDHEN and CDR2 SYDVKM. The V gene lost 7 bases and the J gene lost 4 bases, with 17 bases spanning the gap. Here the CDR3 DNA reads TGTGCCAGCACCCAGGGAGGGGACGGATATAATTCACCCCTCCACTTT. Translated, it gives CASTQGGDGYNSPLHF.

This clonotype was observed a handful of times. In this CDR3 the conserved last residue, phenylalanine or tryptophan, is missing, so a read error is likely. The V and J genes are TRBV6-2 or TRBV6-3 and TRBJ2-3, with D tentatively TRBD2 (5 bases). This CDR3 region has 14 residues. Germline-derived CDR1 and CDR2 are MNHEY and SVGEGT. The CDR3 coding sequence is TGTGCCAGCACCCGCAGTGGGAGCACAGAGACGCAGTATTTG. Translated, it gives CASTRSGSTETQYL.

The CDR3 spells CASSYPGQGNTEAFF. As DNA, the CDR3 is TGTGCCAGCAGTTACCCGGGACAGGGAAACACTGAAGCTTTCTTT. This sequence joins TRBV6-6 and TRBJ1-1, with TRBD1 matching 9 bases. CDR3 length equals 15 residues. The V and J ends lost 2 bases and 2 bases, in that order; junction bases with no gene match: 3. The germline gives CDR1 MNHNY, CDR2 SVGAGI (reference sequence).

This chain connects TRBV20-1 to TRBJ2-1; 7 bases fit TRBD2. The germline CDR1 and CDR2 sequences are DFQATT and SNEGSKA (reference sequence). This CDR3 comprises 14 residues. After removal of 1 base from V and 6 bases from J, the junction contained 6 bases not matched to a gene. CDR3 DNA sequence: TGCAGTGCTAGAGGGGCGGGAGAGTTCAATGAGCAGTTCTTC. This gives the protein CSARGAGEFNEQFF.

This clonotype was recorded only once. V usage is TRBV20-1 and J usage is TRBJ2-6; D perhaps matches TRBD2 (7 bases). CDR1 and CDR2 from the germline V gene are DFQATT and SNEGSKA (reference sequence). The CDR3 is 20 residues long. Trimming removed 0 bases from V and 1 base from J, with 22 bases in between. Here the CDR3 DNA reads TGCAGTGCTAGAGATGGGGGGGGCCAAGAGGGGTCATCTGGGGCCAACGTCCTGACTTTC. It translates to CSARDGGGQEGSSGANVLTF.

This clonotype was detected once. The chain joins TRBV6-4 to TRBJ2-7, with D unclear. The CDR3 sequence is 13 residues long. Germline V gene lookup returns CDR1 MRHNA and CDR2 SNTAGT. Trimming stripped 7 bases from V and 0 bases from J, with 10 bases between. CDR3 amino acids: CASTRLFSYEQYF. CDR3 nucleotide sequence: TGTGCCAGCACCAGACTTTTCTCCTACGAGCAGTACTTC.

The J gene is TRBJ2-3, the V gene TRBV6-4, with 11 bases matching TRBD2. This CDR3 contains 16 residues. Losses at the gene ends were 4 bases for V and 6 bases for J; bases not matched to a gene: 9. Germline CDR1 is MRHNA and CDR2 is SNTAGT. CDR3 DNA sequence: TGTGCCAGCAGTGGAGGGATAGCGGGAGGGCCCGATACGCAGTATTTT. This encodes CASSGGIAGGPDTQYF.

By proportion, this clonotype is hyperexpanded. The chain has TRBV6-6 and TRBJ1-6; D may be TRBD1 (5 bases). In germline, CDR1 is MNHNY, CDR2 SVGAGI (reference sequence). The CDR3 is made up of 14 amino acids. The ends were cut back, 3 bases at V and 10 bases at J, with 13 bases in the middle. The CDR3 reads CASSYEGERSPLHF. The CDR3 DNA reads as TGTGCCAGCAGTTATGAAGGGGAGAGATCACCCCTCCACTTT.

Sample share makes this clonotype medium-sized. The V and J genes are TRBV20-1 and TRBJ2-7; 7 nucleotides line up with TRBD2. This CDR3 is built from 18 residues. Germline loops: CDR1 DFQATT, CDR2 SNEGSKA (reference sequence). V shed 6 bases, J shed 3 bases, and the junction held 23 bases outside the gene matches. CDR3 sequence: CSAPDRRYKGGDSYEQYF. Here the CDR3 DNA reads TGCAGTGCACCCGATCGAAGGTATAAGGGAGGGGATAGCTACGAGCAGTACTTC.

This clonotype rates as large (0.1 to 1%). This chain joins TRBV6-5 and TRBJ2-2; a possible D gene is TRBD2 (7 bases). Trimming removed 6 bases at V and 3 bases at J, with 11 bases between. Germline V gives CDR1 MNHEY, CDR2 SVGAGI. This CDR3 has 14 amino acids. CDR3 in DNA: TGTGCCAGCAGGGGGGGGCAGGACACCGGGGAGCTGTTTTTT. Encoded protein: CASRGGQDTGELFF.

The J gene is TRBJ2-1, the V gene TRBV30; 13 bases map to TRBD2. The CDR3 covers 16 residues. V shed 8 bases, J shed 4 bases, and the junction held 11 bases outside the gene matches. Germline V gene data show CDR1 as GTSNPN and CDR2 as SVGIG (reference sequence). In nucleotides, the CDR3 is TGTGCCCCTACTCGAGGACTAGCGGGAGATTACAATGAGCAGTTCTTC. Its translation is CAPTRGLAGDYNEQFF.

This clonotype occurred many times. This chain joins TRBV6-2 or TRBV6-3 and TRBJ2-7, with 9 bases that match TRBD2. V lost 6 bases and J lost 0; bases outside the gene matches: 6. Germline CDR1 reads MNHEY; CDR2 reads SVGEGT. CDR3 length: 15 residues. The CDR3 loop reads CASSQDSGSSYEQYF. DNA of the CDR3: TGTGCCAGCAGCCAAGATAGCGGGAGCTCCTACGAGCAGTACTTC.

V is TRBV20-1 and J is TRBJ2-7; perhaps TRBD1 as D (5 bases). This CDR3 comprises 12 residues. Trimming cost V 6 bases and J 5 bases, with 14 bases left between them. Per the germline V gene, CDR1 is DFQATT and CDR2 is SNEGSKA (reference sequence). The CDR3 here is CSAIVGPDEQYF. The CDR3 region has the DNA TGCAGTGCCATAGTGGGGCCGGACGAGCAGTACTTC.

This clonotype showed up many times. The chain links TRBV15 to TRBJ2-1; D is uncertain. CDR3 length: 14 residues. Trimming took off 0 bases at V and 8 bases at J, with 11 bases between the two ends. The germline gives CDR1 LNHNV, CDR2 YYDKDF (reference sequence). CDR3 amino acids: CATSRDSESHEQFF. In DNA form, the CDR3 reads TGTGCCACCAGCAGAGATTCTGAATCCCATGAGCAGTTCTTC.

This clonotype was recorded at least ten times. The V gene is TRBV6-4, the J gene TRBJ2-1; D possibly corresponds to TRBD2 (6 bases). Trimming took off 2 bases at V and 10 bases at J, with 12 bases between the two ends. Germline values: CDR1 MRHNA, CDR2 SNTAGT. The CDR3 runs 13 residues. The CDR3 nucleotides are TGTGCCAGCAGTGACGGGGACGCGGGGGAGCAGTTCTTC. It yields the protein CASSDGDAGEQFF.

The rearrangement uses TRBV6-1 and TRBJ2-1, with unresolved D. The V gene's germline CDR1 is MNHNS and CDR2 SASEGT. The CDR3 spans 17 residues. Trimming took 4 bases from V and 10 from J, leaving 26 bases between them. This CDR3 reads CASSGINAEYSWGEQFF. The CDR3 coding sequence is TGTGCCAGCAGTGGTATCAACGCAGAGTACTCTTGGGGAGAGCAGTTCTTC.

The chain couples TRBV4-3 to TRBJ1-1; no firm D call. Germline V gene lookup returns CDR1 LGHNA and CDR2 YSLEER. Between the trimmed V and J ends, which lost 4 bases and 0 bases, there was a span of 15 bases. CDR3 size: 16 residues. CDR3 DNA sequence: TGCGCCAGCAGCCGGAACATGGAGGGAATGAACACTGAAGCTTTCTTT. Protein product: CASSRNMEGMNTEAFF.

Sample share makes this clonotype medium-sized. The chain carries TRBV6-2 or TRBV6-3 and TRBJ1-6; D gene unclear. From germline, CDR1 is MNHEY and CDR2 SVGEGT. The CDR3 loop spans 14 amino acids. The germline V and J ends were trimmed by 6 bases and 7 bases, with 13 bases remaining between them. CDR3 in DNA: TGTGCCAGCAGCGCGGACGGCGAAAATTCACCCCTCCACTTT. Amino acid sequence: CASSADGENSPLHF.

CDR3 in amino acids: CSVAPTPEAFF. CDR3 sequence (DNA): TGCAGCGTTGCACCGACACCTGAAGCTTTCTTT. This rearrangement joins TRBV29-1 to TRBJ1-1, with D unresolved. Between the trimmed V and J ends, which lost 4 bases and 6 bases, there was a span of 9 bases. Germline lookup yields CDR1 SQVTM and CDR2 ANQGSEA. The CDR3 loop spans 11 amino acids.

This clonotype was recorded only once. The chain combines TRBV10-3 with TRBJ2-3; the D gene is possibly TRBD1 (6 bases). Per germline, CDR1 ENHRY and CDR2 SYGVKD. Trimming shortened V by 4 bases and J by 0 bases, and 8 bases separated the two germline ends. This CDR3 spans 14 amino acids. CDR3 amino acids: CAISAQGSTDTQYF. CDR3 nucleotides: TGTGCCATCAGTGCGCAGGGGAGCACAGATACGCAGTATTTT.

Turning to this clonotype: The conserved closing phenylalanine or tryptophan is absent in this CDR3, likely reflecting a read error. The limits of the CDR3 on the DNA are not certain, so only TCRdb's listed CDR3 is given. V is TRBV4-2 and J is TRBJ2-1. The germline gives CDR1 LGHNA, CDR2 YNFKEQ. The CDR3 is made up of 15 amino acids, end residues included. CDR3 sequence: CASSPVGEESNEKFG.

By share, this clonotype ranks as hyperexpanded. V and J are TRBV10-2 and TRBJ2-6; TRBD2 aligns across 8 bases. Trimming removed 5 bases from V and 1 base from J; junction bases left unmatched: 7. The CDR3 consists of 17 residues. Germline lookup yields CDR1 WSHSY and CDR2 SAAADI. DNA of the CDR3: TGCGCCAGCAGTTCCGGGACTAGTATTTCTGGGGCCAACGTCCTGACTTTC. Translating it yields CASSSGTSISGANVLTF.

The genes are TRBV4-3 and TRBJ2-1; 8 bases line up with TRBD2. J gave up 7 bases and V 0 bases, and 8 bases lay outside the gene matches. Germline CDR1 and CDR2: LGHNA and YSLEER. CDR3 length equals 16 residues. The CDR3 bases are TGCGCCAGCAGCCAAGAATATGGGGAGCGGGAGAATGAGCAGTTCTTC. This gives the protein CASSQEYGERENEQFF.

This clonotype has just a few counts. The conserved phenylalanine or tryptophan normally closing the CDR3 is absent here, so this likely arose from a read error. The V gene is TRBV6-2 or TRBV6-3, the J gene TRBJ1-1, with D unclear. Germline CDR1 MNHEY, CDR2 SVGEGT. The CDR3 has 13 residues. CDR3 DNA sequence: TGTGCCAGCAGTCTCGGGGAGAACACGGAAGCTTTCTTG. This sequence encodes CASSLGENTEAFL.

V usage is TRBV6-2 or TRBV6-3 and J usage is TRBJ1-1; TRBD1 agrees at 10 bases. This CDR3 is built from 16 residues. Germline V gene sequence: CDR1 MNHEY, CDR2 SVGEGT. The junction had 16 bases not matched to a gene; V was cut back by 8 bases and J by 7 bases. The chain's CDR3 is CASGHSGTGDYNEAFF. CDR3 nucleotide sequence: TGTGCCAGCGGACACTCCGGGACAGGGGATTACAATGAAGCTTTCTTT.